This TCR beta chain stems from a study of early T cells in non-severe SARS-CoV-2 infection. Study as a whole: The sequenced material was bulk RNA from unsorted whole blood, and its chains were unpaired.

Per the germline V gene, CDR1 is MDHEN and CDR2 is SYDVKM. V dropped 4 bases and J dropped 7; count of bases not matched to a gene: 12. The CDR3 extends over 17 amino acids. Individual cDNA molecules received unique molecular identifiers during library preparation. TCRdb itself ran the 5' RACE reads through MiXCR, one entry per CDR3 protein. Of some 45,000 distinct CDR3 sequences in the sample, roughly 6% were seen once. The clonotype was recovered from an adult who was a healthcare worker with PCR-confirmed SARS-CoV-2 infection or an uninfected control (not recorded which). J is TRBJ1-5 and V is TRBV28; 11 positions match TRBD1. The source was whole blood, collected at baseline. CDR3 bases: TGTGCCAGCAGTTCCTGGACAGGGGGCACGAGTAACCAGCCCCAGCATTTT. Translation gives CASSSWTGGTSNQPQHF.